This T cell receptor (beta chain) was recorded in a study of CXCR3-negative and CXCR3-positive naive CD8 T cells. Each TRB cDNA library was prepared by 5' RACE (with UMI labels). Reanalyzing the 5' RACE reads, TCRdb keeps one entry per CDR3 protein, without DNA. The specimen's table records approximately 66,000 distinct CDR3 sequences. Regarding this clonotype: The antigen is undetermined.

Findings and limits, study-wide: Naive cells with CXCR3 showed TRB CDR3s that were more hydrophobic than those in CXCR3-negative naive cells.

The CDR3 extends over 14 amino acids. Per the germline V gene, CDR1 is SGHVS and CDR2 is FQNEAQ. The sequence was collected from a human donor in good health. Some clones in this sample may be carry-over from other donors' samples. The chain carries TRBV7-8 and TRBJ2-2. The sample comprised naive CXCR3- CD8+ T cells from blood. The subset here: CD45RO-CCR7+CD27+CD95- naive CD8+ T cells lacking CXCR3 (TNR3-). This CDR3 reads CASSHNGATGELFF.